What follows are 11 T cell receptor beta chains derived from one specimen sequenced in a study of blood T cell repertoires in COVID-19 (dated by TCRdb to 2018 to 2020). The method was the immunoSEQ multiplex PCR assay. TCRdb provides this immuneACCESS table in a form limited to in-frame rearrangements. Some clones are lacking; in checked studies, under half of them reflect an unresolved V gene, and why the rest are absent is not known. Counted in this sample were 200,000 or so clones; 88% of them appeared once. The ten biggest clones cover less than 3.5% of the sample. Sequencing was performed on peripheral blood. The receptors come from a woman in her fifties or sixties with acute or convalescent COVID-19.

The CDR3 DNA is TGTGCCTGGAGAATGGGGGGAAGGGGAAGCTACACCTTC. It is translated as CAWRMGGRGSYTF. This chain uses TRBV30 with TRBJ1-2; perhaps TRBD1 as D (5 bases). From germline, CDR1 is GTSNPN and CDR2 SVGIG (reference sequence). The ends were cut back, 3 bases at V and 9 bases at J, with 17 bases in the middle. CDR3 size: 13 residues.

This clone was counted once. A clone one base away is much larger, so this may be a read error. This rearrangement joins TRBV5-1 to TRBJ2-5, with D perhaps given as TRBD1 or TRBD2 (7 bases each). The CDR3 runs to 14 residues. CDR1 SGHRS and CDR2 YFSETQ come from the germline V gene. The CDR3 is CASNLGGGLETQYF. The CDR3 DNA reads TGCGCCAGCAACTTGGGAGGGGGCTTGGAGACCCAGTACTTC.

This chain joins TRBV7-8 and TRBJ2-7; maybe TRBD2 (5 bases). This CDR3 comprises 16 residues. CDR1 and CDR2 from the germline V gene are SGHVS and FQNEAQ. Between the trimmed V and J ends, which lost 2 bases and 2 bases, there was a span of 16 bases. The CDR3 DNA reads TGTGCCAGCAGCTTAACGAGGGCCCACCCAACCTACGAGCAGTACTTC. Residues: CASSLTRAHPTYEQYF.

The J gene is TRBJ1-1, the V gene TRBV4-2; TRBD1 agrees at 9 bases. This CDR3 comprises 16 residues. From germline, CDR1 is LGHNA and CDR2 YNFKEQ. V lost 7 bases to trimming and J lost 0 bases; unmatched junction nucleotides: 9. Here the CDR3 reads CASTPGQGLLNTEAFF. In DNA, the CDR3 is TGTGCCAGCACCCCGGGACAGGGATTATTGAACACTGAAGCTTTCTTT.

This sequence joins TRBV7-9 and TRBJ2-1; TRBD2 is a possible D gene (5 bases). The CDR3 loop spans 13 amino acids. V was trimmed by 4 bases and J by 1 base, leaving 5 bases between them. Germline V gives CDR1 SEHNR, CDR2 FQNEAQ (reference sequence). As DNA, the CDR3 is TGTGCCAGCAGCTGGACTTCCTACAATGAGCAGTTCTTC. It translates to CASSWTSYNEQFF.

J is TRBJ2-5 and V is TRBV7-6, with 11 bases lining up with TRBD2. CDR3 length equals 15 residues. In germline, CDR1 is SGHVS, CDR2 FNYEAQ. J was trimmed by 5 bases and V by 5 bases; bases with no gene match: 7. In DNA, the CDR3 is TGTGCCAGCAGCCGTAGCGGGGGGGCCCAGGAGACCCAGTACTTC. It encodes CASSRSGGAQETQYF.

Details on this clone: At the DNA level, this CDR3 is encoded by other sequences in the same sample as well. The chain is built from TRBV3-1 (or the pseudogene TRBV3-2) and TRBJ2-7; D gene uncertain. The CDR3 contains 15 residues. V was clipped by 0 bases and J by 0 bases, with 9 bases between them. Germline V gene data show CDR1 as LGHDT and CDR2 as YNNKEL (reference sequence). The CDR3 loop reads CASSQETGNSYEQYF. CDR3 nucleotide sequence: TGTGCCAGCAGCCAAGAAACCGGTAACTCCTACGAGCAGTACTTC.

The rearrangement uses TRBV7-6 and TRBJ2-7; TRBD2 matches at 8 bases. Germline values: CDR1 SGHVS, CDR2 FNYEAQ. The CDR3 extends over 18 amino acids. V lost 2 bases, J lost 0 bases, and 12 bases stayed unmatched. This CDR3 reads CASSLLASGGQISYEQYF. The CDR3 DNA reads TGTGCCAGCAGCTTACTGGCAAGCGGGGGCCAGATCTCCTACGAGCAGTACTTC.

The genes are TRBV6-6 and TRBJ2-7, with 12 bases lining up with TRBD1. With V trimmed by 6 bases and J by 6 bases, 12 bases remained unmatched. Germline-derived CDR1 and CDR2 are MNHNY and SVGAGI (reference sequence). This CDR3 spans 16 amino acids. Here the CDR3 reads CASRTGQGASAREQYF. DNA for the CDR3: TGTGCCAGCAGAACGGGACAGGGGGCATCGGCCCGCGAGCAGTACTTC.

V gene TRBV30 combines with J gene TRBJ1-3, with 7 nucleotides matching TRBD1. Germline V gene data show CDR1 as GTSNPN and CDR2 as SVGIG (reference sequence). The length of the CDR3 is 13 residues. Trimming at V came to 4 bases and at J to 7 bases, leaving 7 bases not matched to a gene. CDR3 coding DNA: TGTGCCTGGATAACGGCAGGGGGGAACACCATATATTTT. Translating it yields CAWITAGGNTIYF.

The gene calls are TRBV2 and TRBJ2-5; D perhaps matches TRBD2 (5 bases). Germline V gives CDR1 SNHLY, CDR2 FYNNEI. The CDR3 length is 14 residues. The V and J ends lost 7 bases and 1 base respectively, with 13 bases between them. The CDR3 coding sequence is TGTGCCAGCAAAGAGGGTCAGTTCCAAGAGACCCAGTACTTC. As protein: CASKEGQFQETQYF. Supplemented by reference TRBV2 and TRBJ2-5, the full variable domain reads EPEVTQTPSHQVTQMGQEVILRCVPISNHLYFYWYRQILGQKVEFLVSFYNNEISEKSEIFDDQFSVERPDGSNFTLKIRSTKLEDSAMYFCASKEGQFQETQYFGPGTRLLVL.